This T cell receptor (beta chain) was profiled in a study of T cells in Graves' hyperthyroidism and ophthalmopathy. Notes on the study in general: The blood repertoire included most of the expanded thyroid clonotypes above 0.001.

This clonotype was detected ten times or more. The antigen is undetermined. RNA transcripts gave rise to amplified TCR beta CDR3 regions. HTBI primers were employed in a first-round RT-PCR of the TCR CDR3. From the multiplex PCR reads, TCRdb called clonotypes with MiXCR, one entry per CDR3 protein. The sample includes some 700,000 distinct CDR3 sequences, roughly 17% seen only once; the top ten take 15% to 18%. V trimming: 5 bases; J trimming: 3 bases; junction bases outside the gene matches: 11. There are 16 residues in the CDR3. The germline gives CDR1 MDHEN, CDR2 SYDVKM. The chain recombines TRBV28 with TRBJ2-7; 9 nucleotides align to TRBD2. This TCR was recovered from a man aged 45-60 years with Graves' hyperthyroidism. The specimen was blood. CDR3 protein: CASSLKTSGHYYEQYF. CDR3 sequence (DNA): TGTGCCAGCAGTCTAAAAACTAGCGGGCATTACTACGAGCAGTACTTC.